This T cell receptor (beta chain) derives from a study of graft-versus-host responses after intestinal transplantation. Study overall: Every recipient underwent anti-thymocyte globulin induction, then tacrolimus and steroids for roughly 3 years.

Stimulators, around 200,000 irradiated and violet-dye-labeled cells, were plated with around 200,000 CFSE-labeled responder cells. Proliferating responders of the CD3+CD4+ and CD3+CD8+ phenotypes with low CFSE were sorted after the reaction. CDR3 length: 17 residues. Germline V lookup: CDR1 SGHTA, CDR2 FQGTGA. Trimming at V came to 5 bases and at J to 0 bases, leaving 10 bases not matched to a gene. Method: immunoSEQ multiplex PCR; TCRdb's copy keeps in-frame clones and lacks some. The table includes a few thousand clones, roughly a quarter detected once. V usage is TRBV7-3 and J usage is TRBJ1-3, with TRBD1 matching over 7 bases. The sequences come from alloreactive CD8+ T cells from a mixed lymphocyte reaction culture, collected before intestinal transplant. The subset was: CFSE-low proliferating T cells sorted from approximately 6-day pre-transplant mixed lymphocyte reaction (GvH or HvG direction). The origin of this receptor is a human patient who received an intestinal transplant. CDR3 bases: TGTGCCAGCAGCCCCCGACAGGGTACCAGCTCTGGAAACACCATATATTTT. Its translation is CASSPRQGTSSGNTIYF.